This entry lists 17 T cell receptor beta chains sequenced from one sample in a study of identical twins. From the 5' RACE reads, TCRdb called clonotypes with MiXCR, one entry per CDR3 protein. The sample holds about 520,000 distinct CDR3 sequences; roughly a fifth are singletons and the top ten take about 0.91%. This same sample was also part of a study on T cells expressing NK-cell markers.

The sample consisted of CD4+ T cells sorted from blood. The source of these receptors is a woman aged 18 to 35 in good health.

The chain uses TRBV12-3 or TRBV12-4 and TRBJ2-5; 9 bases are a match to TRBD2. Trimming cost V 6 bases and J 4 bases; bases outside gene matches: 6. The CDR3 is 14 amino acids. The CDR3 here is CASSPREGRETQYF. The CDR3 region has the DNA TGTGCCAGCAGCCCGCGGGAGGGCCGAGAGACCCAGTACTTC.

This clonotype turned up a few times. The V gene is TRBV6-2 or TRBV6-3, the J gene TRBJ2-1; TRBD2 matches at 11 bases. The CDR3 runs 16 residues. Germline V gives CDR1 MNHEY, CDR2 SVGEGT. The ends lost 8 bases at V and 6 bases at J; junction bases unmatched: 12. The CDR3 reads CASSGLAVKSTNEQFF. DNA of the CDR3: TGTGCCAGCTCGGGACTAGCGGTCAAATCCACCAATGAGCAGTTCTTC.

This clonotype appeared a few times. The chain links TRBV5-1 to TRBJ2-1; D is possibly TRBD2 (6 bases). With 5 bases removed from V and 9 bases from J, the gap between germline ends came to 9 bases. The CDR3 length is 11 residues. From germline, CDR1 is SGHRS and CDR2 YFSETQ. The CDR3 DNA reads TGCGCCAGCAGGCAGGAGGGTGAGCAGTTCTTC. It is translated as CASRQEGEQFF.

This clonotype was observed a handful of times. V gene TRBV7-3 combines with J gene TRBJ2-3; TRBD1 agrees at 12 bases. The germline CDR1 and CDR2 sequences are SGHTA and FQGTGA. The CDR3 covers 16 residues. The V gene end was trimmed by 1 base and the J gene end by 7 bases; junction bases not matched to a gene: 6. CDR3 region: CASSLSLGQGANTQYF. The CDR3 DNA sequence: TGTGCCAGCAGCTTAAGCTTGGGACAGGGGGCAAATACGCAGTATTTT.

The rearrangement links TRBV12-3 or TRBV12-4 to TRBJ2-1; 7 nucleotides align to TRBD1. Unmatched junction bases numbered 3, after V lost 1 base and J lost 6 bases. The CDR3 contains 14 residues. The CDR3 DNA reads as TGTGCCAGCAGTTTAGGGACAGGACCCAATGAGCAGTTCTTC. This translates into CASSLGTGPNEQFF.

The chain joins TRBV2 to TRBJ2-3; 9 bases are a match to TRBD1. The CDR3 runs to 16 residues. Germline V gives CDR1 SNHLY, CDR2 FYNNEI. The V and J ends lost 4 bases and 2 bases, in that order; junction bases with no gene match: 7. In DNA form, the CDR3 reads TGTGCCAGCAGTGTCGGACAGGGGACGATCACAGATACGCAGTATTTT. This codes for CASSVGQGTITDTQYF.

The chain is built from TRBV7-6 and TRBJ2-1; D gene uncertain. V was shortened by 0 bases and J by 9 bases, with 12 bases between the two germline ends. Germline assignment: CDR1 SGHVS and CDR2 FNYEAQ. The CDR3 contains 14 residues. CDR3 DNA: TGTGCCAGCAGCTTAGCTGGCGTTACGGTTGAGCAGTTCTTC. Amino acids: CASSLAGVTVEQFF.

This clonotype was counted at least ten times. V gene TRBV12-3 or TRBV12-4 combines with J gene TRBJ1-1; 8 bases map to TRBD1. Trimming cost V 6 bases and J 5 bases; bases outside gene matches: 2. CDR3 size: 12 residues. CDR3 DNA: TGTGCCAGCAGCAGACAGGGGACTGAAGCTTTCTTT. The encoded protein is CASSRQGTEAFF.

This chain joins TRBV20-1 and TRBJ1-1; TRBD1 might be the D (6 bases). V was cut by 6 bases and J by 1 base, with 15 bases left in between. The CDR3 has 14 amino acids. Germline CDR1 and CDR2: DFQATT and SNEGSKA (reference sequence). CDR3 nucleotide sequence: TGCAGTGCCGTAAGGGACACCCAGAACACTGAAGCTTTCTTT. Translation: CSAVRDTQNTEAFF.

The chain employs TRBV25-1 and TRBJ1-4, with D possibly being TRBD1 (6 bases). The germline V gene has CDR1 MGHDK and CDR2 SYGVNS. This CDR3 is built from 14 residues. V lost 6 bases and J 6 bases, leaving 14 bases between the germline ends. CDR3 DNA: TGTGCCAGCAGCCGTGGGGGCTCTGATGAAAAACTGTTTTTT. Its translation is CASSRGGSDEKLFF.

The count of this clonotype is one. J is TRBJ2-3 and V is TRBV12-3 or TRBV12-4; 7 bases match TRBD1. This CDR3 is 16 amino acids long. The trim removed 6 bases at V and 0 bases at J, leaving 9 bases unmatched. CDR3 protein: CASSSRTGPSTDTQYF. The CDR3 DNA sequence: TGTGCCAGCAGCTCGAGGACAGGACCTAGCACAGATACGCAGTATTTT.

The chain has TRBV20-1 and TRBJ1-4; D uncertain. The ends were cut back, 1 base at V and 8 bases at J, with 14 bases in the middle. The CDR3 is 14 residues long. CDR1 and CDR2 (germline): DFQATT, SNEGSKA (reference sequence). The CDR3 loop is CSARVGRVGEKLFF. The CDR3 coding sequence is TGCAGTGCTAGAGTGGGAAGGGTAGGAGAAAAACTGTTTTTT.

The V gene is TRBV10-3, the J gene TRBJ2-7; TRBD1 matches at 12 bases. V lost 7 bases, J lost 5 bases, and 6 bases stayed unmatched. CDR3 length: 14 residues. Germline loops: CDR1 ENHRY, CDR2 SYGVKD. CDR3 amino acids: CAIKPGQGAHEQYF. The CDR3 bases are TGTGCCATCAAACCGGGACAGGGGGCCCACGAGCAGTACTTC.

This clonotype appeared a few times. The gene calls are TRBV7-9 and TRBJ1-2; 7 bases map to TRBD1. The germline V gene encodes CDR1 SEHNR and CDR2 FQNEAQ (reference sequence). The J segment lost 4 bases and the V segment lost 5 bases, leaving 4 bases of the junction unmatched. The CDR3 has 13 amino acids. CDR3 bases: TGTGCCAGCAGCACGGGACAGAGCTATGGCTACACCTTC. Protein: CASSTGQSYGYTF.

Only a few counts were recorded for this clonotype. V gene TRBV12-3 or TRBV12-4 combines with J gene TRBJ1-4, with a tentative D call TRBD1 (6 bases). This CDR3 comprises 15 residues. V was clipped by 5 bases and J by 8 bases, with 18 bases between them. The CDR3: CASSARTAFGEKLFF. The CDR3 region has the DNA TGTGCCAGCAGTGCCCGGACAGCCTTTGGGGAAAAACTGTTTTTT.

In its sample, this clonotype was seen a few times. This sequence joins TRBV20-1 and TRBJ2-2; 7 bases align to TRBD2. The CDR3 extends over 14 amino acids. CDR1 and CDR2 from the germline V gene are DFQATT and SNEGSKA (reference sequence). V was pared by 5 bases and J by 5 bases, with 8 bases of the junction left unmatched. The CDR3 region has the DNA TGCAGTGCTTCAAGGGAGGGGATTACCGGGGAGCTGTTTTTT. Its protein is CSASREGITGELFF.

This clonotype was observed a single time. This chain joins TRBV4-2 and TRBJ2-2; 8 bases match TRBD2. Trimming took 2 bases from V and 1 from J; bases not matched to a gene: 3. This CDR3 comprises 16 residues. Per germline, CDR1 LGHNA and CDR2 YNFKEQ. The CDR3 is CASSQRAGGNTGELFF. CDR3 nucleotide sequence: TGTGCCAGCAGCCAAAGGGCGGGGGGGAACACCGGGGAGCTGTTTTTT.